This T cell receptor (beta chain) is from a study of early T cells in non-severe SARS-CoV-2 infection. Study summary: Chains stayed unpaired after sequencing of bulk RNA from unsorted whole blood.

The TCR library protocol attached unique molecular identifiers to the individual cDNA molecules. MiXCR was run by TCRdb on the 5' RACE reads, yielding one entry per CDR3 protein. Of tens of thousands of distinct CDR3 sequences in the sample, around 11% were seen once. Trimming removed 2 bases at V and 0 bases at J, with 9 bases between. The CDR3 runs to 15 residues. This clonotype has a count of ten or more. Its antigen is currently unknown. General study findings and limits: Clonotype matching in VDJdb favored anti-spike CD8 responses and did not capture private and CD4 specificities.

This sequence was found in an adult who was a healthcare worker with PCR-confirmed SARS-CoV-2 infection or an uninfected control (not recorded which). Sequencing input: whole blood. The V and J genes are TRBV12-3 or TRBV12-4 and TRBJ2-3; TRBD1 or TRBD2 may be the D gene (5 bases each). The chain's CDR3 is CASSLLGASTDTQYF. CDR3 in DNA: TGTGCCAGCAGTTTACTCGGGGCTAGCACAGATACGCAGTATTTT.